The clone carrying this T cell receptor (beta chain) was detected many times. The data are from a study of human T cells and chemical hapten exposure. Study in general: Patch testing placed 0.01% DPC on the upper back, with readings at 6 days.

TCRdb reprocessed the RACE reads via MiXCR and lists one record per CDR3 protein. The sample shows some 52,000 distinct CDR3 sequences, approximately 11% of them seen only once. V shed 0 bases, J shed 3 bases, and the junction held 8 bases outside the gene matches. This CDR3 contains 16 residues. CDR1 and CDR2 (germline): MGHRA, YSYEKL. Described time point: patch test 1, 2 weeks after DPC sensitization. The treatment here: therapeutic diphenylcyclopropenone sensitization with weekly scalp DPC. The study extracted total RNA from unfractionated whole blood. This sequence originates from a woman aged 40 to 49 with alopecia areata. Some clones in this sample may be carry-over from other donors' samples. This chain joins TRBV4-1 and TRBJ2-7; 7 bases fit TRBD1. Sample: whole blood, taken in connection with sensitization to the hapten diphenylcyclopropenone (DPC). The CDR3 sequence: CASSQEWGTENYEQYF. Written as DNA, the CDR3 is TGCGCCAGCAGCCAAGAGTGGGGGACAGAGAACTACGAGCAGTACTTC.